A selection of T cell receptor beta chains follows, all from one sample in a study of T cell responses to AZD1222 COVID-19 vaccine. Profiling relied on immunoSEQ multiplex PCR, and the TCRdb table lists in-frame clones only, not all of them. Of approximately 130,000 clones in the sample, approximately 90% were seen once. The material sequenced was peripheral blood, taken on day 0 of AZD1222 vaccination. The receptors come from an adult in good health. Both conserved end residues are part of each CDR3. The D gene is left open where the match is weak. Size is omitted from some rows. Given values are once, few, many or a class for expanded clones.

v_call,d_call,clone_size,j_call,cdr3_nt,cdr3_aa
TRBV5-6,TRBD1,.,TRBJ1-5,TGTGCCAGCAGCTCTACCTTCGGACAGGGGGCCGATCAGCCCCAGCATTTT,CASSSTFGQGADQPQHF
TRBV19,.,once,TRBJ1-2,TGTGCCAGTAGTGGAGGGGCCACTAACTATGGCTACACCTTC,CASSGGATNYGYTF
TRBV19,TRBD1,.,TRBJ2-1,TGTGCCAGTAGTATAGACAGGACAGGCTCCTACAATGAGCAGTTCTTC,CASSIDRTGSYNEQFF
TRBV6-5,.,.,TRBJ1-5,TGTGCCAGCGGGGGAAGGCATCAGCCCCAGCATTTT,CASGGRHQPQHF
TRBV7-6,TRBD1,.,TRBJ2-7,TGTGCCAGCAGCTTAGAAGGGACAGGGTCTTACGAGCAGTACTTC,CASSLEGTGSYEQYF
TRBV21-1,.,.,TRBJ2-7,TGTGCCAGCAAAGGGGGCATCTCCTACGAGCAGTACTTC,CASKGGISYEQYF
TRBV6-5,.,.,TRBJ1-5,TGTGCCAGCAGTCCCTCTGGGGGGGATCAGCCCCAGCATTTT,CASSPSGGDQPQHF
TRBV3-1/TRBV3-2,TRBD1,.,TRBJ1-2,TGTGCCAGCAGCCATTCCCCGGGACAGCGATCTAACTATGGCTACACCTTC,CASSHSPGQRSNYGYTF
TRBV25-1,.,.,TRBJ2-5,TGTGCCAGCAAAACTAGGTGGGGGGTGGAGACCCAGTACTTC,CASKTRWGVETQYF
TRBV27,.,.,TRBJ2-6,TGTGCCAGCAGTTTAAAGTCAGGGAGCTCTGGGGCCAACGTCCTGACTTTC,CASSLKSGSSGANVLTF
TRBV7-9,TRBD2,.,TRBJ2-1,TGTGCCAGCAGCTTACGGTCTAGCGGGAGCGGTGAGCAGTTCTTC,CASSLRSSGSGEQFF
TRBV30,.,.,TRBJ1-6,TGTGCCTGGACCGCTTGGGGCAGGGTCGATAATTCACCCCTCCACTTT,CAWTAWGRVDNSPLHF
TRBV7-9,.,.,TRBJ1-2,TGTGCCAGCAGCTTAGACAGGGCTAACTATGGCTGCACCTTC,CASSLDRANYGCTF
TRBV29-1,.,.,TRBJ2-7,TGCAGCGTTGAAAGGAGGGGCCGATTGCACGAGCAGTACTTC,CSVERRGRLHEQYF
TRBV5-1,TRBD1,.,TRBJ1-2,TGCGCCAGCAGCGCGGGACAGGGGGCCTATGGCTACACCTTC,CASSAGQGAYGYTF
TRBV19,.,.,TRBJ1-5,TGTGCCAGTAGTATAATCCAGAGCAATCAGCCCCAGCATTTT,CASSIIQSNQPQHF
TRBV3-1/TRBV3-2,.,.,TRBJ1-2,TGTGCCAGCAGACCGGGAAAGAACTATGGCTACACCTTC,CASRPGKNYGYTF
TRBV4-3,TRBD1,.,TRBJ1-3,TGCGCCAGCAGCCAAGATACGGGGACAGGCTCTGGAAACACCATATATTTT,CASSQDTGTGSGNTIYF
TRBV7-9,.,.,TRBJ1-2,TGTGCCAGCAGCTTATCGGGGGACCGGGGCTACACCTTC,CASSLSGDRGYTF
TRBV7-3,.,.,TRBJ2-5,TGTGCCAGCAGCTCTCATAGCATGGAGACCCAGTACTTC,CASSSHSMETQYF
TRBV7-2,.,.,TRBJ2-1,TGTGCCAGCACCCCAGTGGGGACTTCGGTAAATGAGCAGTTCTTC,CASTPVGTSVNEQFF
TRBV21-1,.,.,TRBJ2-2,TGTGCCAGCAGCAAAAGGAGCGGAGCGAACACCGGGGAGCTGTTTTTT,CASSKRSGANTGELFF
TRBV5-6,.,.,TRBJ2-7,TGTGCCAGCAGCTTTTTGGGCTTGGGTTCCTACGAGCAGTACTTC,CASSFLGLGSYEQYF
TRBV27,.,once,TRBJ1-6,TGTGCCAGCAGTTTAAAAAGGGGGGGAGGAGATTCACCCCTCCACTTT,CASSLKRGGGDSPLHF
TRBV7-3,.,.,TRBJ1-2,TGTGCCAGCCGTCTCCGGGACATGGGCTACACCTTC,CASRLRDMGYTF
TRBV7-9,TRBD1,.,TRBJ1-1,TGTGCCAGCAGCCGAGGACAGGCGCTCTTGAACACTGAAGCTTTCTTT,CASSRGQALLNTEAFF
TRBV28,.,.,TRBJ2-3,TGTGCCAGCAGTTTATGGGGTAGCGGCACAGATACGCAGTATTTT,CASSLWGSGTDTQYF
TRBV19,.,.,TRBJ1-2,TGTGCCAGTAGTCAGCCAGGGAACTATGGCTACACCTTC,CASSQPGNYGYTF
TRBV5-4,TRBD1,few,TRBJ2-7,TGTGCCAGCAGCCGGGGGACAGGACCCTCCTACGAGCAGTACTTC,CASSRGTGPSYEQYF
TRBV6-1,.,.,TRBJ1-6,TGTGCCAGCAGTGAAGCCCCGGACATCCATAATTCACCCCTCCACTTT,CASSEAPDIHNSPLHF
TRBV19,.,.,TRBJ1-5,TGTGCCAGTAGTATCCGTCTCTCAGCCCGGGATAACAATCAGCCCCAGCATTTT,CASSIRLSARDNNQPQHF
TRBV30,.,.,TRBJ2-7,TGTGCCTGGAGTAAGAGTTTGGGCCGCGAGCAGTACTTC,CAWSKSLGREQYF
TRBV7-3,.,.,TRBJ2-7,TGTGCCAGCAGCCCCGGGGGCGTCTACGAGCAGTACTTC,CASSPGGVYEQYF
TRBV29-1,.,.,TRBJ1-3,TGCAGCGTGGGGACGGTGAGCTCTGGAAACACCATATATTTT,CSVGTVSSGNTIYF
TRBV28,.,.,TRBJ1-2,TGTGCCAGCAGTTTTGTTATCAATAACTATGGCTACACCTTC,CASSFVINNYGYTF
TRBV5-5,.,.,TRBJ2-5,TGTGCCAGCAGCTTGGTAACAGGGATAGAGACCCAGTACTTC,CASSLVTGIETQYF
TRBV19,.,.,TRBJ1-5,TGTGCCAGTACAACCCGGGGCCAGGGAAGTCAGCCCCAGCATTTT,CASTTRGQGSQPQHF
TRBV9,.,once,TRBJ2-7,TGTGCCAGCAGTAGACTGGATACCTACGAGCAGTACTTC,CASSRLDTYEQYF
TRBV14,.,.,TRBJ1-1,TGTGCCAGCAGCCAAGAAACAGTGAACACTGAAGCTTTCTTT,CASSQETVNTEAFF
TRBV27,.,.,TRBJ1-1,TGTGCGATACCGAAACCGGGGGGAACTGAAGCTTTCTTT,CAIPKPGGTEAFF
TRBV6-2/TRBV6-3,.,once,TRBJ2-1,TGTGCCAGCAGTCTAACAGGGAGCTCCTACAATGAGCAGTTCTTC,CASSLTGSSYNEQFF
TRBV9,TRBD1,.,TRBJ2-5,TGTGCCAGCAGCGCCGGACAGGGGGCACGGGAGACCCAGTACTTC,CASSAGQGARETQYF
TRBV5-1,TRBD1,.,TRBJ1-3,TGCGCCAGCAGACCGGACAGGGACTCTGGAAACACCATATATTTT,CASRPDRDSGNTIYF
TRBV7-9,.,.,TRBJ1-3,TGTGCCAGCACCTTCAGGGGCTTTCGGGATGGAAACACCATATATTTT,CASTFRGFRDGNTIYF
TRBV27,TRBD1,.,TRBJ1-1,TGTGCCACCGGGACAGTGAACACTGAAGCTTTCTTT,CATGTVNTEAFF
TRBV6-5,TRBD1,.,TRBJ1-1,TGTGCCAGCAGCCAGGGGGCAGGGGGGGCTTTCTTT,CASSQGAGGAFF
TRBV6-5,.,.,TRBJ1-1,TGTGCCAGCAGCCCCCCCACTGAAGCTTTCTTT,CASSPPTEAFF
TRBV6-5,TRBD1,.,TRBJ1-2,TGTGCCAGCAGTTACTCCGGGACAGGGCATGGCTACACCTTC,CASSYSGTGHGYTF
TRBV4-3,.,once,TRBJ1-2,TGCGCCAGCAGCCAAGACCCATCAGGCCTCGGGGGCTACACCTTC,CASSQDPSGLGGYTF